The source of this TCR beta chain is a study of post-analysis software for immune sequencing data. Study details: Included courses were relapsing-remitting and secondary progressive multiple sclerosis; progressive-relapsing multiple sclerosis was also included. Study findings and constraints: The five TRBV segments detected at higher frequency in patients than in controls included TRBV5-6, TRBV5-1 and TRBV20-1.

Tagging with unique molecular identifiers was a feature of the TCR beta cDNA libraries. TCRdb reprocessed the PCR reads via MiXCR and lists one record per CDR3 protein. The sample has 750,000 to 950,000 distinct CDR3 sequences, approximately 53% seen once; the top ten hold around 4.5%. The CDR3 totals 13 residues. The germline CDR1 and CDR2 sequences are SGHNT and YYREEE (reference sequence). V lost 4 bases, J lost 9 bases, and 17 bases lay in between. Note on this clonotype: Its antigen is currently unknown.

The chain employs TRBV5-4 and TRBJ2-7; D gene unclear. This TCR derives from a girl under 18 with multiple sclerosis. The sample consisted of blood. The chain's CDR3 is CASSITPQSVQYF. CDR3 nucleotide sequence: TGTGCCAGCAGCATAACACCCCAGTCTGTGCAGTACTTC.